The present T cell receptor beta chain was sequenced within a study of T cells in Graves' hyperthyroidism and ophthalmopathy. Study-level results: Blood also carried most thyroid clonotypes expanded above 0.001. The model foresaw ophthalmopathy a median around 6.8 months prior to onset.

Amplification targeted TCR beta CDR3 regions from RNA transcripts. An initial round of RT-PCR targeting the TCR CDR3 relied on the HTBI primer set. TCRdb reanalysed the multiplex PCR reads using MiXCR and keeps one entry per CDR3 protein. The repertoire holds about 260,000 distinct CDR3 sequences, with less than 30% as singletons. V dropped 5 bases and J dropped 4 bases, with 14 bases sitting between them. Germline V gene sequence: CDR1 MNHNS, CDR2 SASEGT. CDR3 length: 14 amino acids. PBMCs were sourced from 9 to 10 ml fresh peripheral blood. This clonotype was seen only a few times. Its matching antigen is unknown.

Sequencing input: blood. The TCR sequence derives from a man aged 40-49 years with Graves' hyperthyroidism that later progressed to Graves' ophthalmopathy. This chain joins TRBV6-1 and TRBJ2-5; D is ambiguous. DNA of the CDR3: TGTGCCAGCAGTCCAATAGGATGGGGAGAGACCCAGTACTTC. Its protein product is CASSPIGWGETQYF.